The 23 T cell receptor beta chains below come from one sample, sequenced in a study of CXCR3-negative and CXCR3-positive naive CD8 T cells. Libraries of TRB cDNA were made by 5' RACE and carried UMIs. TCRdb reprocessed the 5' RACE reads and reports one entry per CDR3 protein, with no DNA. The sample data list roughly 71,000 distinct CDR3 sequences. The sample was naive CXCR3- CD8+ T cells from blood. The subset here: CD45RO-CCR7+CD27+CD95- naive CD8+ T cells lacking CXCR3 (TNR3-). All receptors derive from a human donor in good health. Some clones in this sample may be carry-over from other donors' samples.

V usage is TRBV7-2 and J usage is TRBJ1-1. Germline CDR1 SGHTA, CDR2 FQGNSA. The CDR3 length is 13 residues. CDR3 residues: CASSQWGVLEAFF.

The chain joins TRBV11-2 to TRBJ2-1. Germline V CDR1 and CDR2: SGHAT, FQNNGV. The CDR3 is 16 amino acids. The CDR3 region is CASSLPLGNFQDEQFF.

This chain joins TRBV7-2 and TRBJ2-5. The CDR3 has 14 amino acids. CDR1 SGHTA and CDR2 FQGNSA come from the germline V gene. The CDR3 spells CASSFQSYQETQYF.

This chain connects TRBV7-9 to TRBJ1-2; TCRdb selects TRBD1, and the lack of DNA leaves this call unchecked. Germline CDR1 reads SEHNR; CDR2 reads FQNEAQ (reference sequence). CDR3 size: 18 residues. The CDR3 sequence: CASSLGAEDRGRGHGYTF.

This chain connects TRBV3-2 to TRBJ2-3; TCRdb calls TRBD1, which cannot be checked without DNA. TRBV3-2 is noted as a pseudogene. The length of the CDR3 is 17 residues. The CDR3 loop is CASSQDKQGTSADTQYF.

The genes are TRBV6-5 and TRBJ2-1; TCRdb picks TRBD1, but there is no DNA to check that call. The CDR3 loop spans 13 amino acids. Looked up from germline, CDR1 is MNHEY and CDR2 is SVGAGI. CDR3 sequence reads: CASSSLQGNEQFF.

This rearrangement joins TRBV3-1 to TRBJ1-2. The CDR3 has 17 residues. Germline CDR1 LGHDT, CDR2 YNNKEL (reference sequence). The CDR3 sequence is CASSQEWGDSLLYGYTF. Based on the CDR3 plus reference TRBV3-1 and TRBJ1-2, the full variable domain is DTAVSQTPKYLVTQMGNDKSIKCEQNLGHDTMYWYKQDSKKFLKIMFSYNNKELIINETVPNRFSPKSPDKAHLNLHINSLELGDSAVYFCASSQEWGDSLLYGYTFGSGTRLTVV.

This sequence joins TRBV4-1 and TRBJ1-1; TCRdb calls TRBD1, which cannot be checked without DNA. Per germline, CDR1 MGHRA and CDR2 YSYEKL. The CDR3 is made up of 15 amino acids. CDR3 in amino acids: CASSQVTGRFAEAFF.

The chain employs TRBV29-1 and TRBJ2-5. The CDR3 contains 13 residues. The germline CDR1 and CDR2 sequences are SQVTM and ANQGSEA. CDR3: CSVGGIPQETQYF.

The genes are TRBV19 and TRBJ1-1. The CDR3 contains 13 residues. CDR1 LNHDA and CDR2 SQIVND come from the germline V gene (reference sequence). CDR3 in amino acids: CASSEGLHTEAFF.

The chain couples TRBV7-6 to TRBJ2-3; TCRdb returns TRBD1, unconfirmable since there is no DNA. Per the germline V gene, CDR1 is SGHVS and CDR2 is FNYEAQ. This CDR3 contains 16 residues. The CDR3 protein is CASSLLAGGQTDTQYF.

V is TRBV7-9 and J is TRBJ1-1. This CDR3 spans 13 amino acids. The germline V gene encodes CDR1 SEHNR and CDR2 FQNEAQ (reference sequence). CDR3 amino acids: CASSPWENTEAFF. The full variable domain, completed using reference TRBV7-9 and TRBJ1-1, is DTGVSQNPRHKITKRGQNVTFRCDPISEHNRLYWYRQTLGQGPEFLTYFQNEAQLEKSRLLSDRFSAERPKGSFSTLEIQRTEQGDSAMYLCASSPWENTEAFFGQGTRLTVV.

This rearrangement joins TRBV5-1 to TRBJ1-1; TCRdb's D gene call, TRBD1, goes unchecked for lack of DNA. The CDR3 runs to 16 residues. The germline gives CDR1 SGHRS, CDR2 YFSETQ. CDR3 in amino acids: CASSTGGGTLDTEAFF.

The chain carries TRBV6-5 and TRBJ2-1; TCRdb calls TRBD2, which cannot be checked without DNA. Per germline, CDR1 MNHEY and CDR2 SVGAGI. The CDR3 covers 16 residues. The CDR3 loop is CASSSPRLGPDNEQFF.

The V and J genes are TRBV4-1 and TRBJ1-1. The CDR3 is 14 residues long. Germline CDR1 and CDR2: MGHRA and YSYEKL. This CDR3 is CASSQHPEANEAFF.

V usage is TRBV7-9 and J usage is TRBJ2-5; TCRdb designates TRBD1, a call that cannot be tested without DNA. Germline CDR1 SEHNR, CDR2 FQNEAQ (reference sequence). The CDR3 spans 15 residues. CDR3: CASSQGQGGPETQYF. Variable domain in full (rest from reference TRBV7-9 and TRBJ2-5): DTGVSQNPRHKITKRGQNVTFRCDPISEHNRLYWYRQTLGQGPEFLTYFQNEAQLEKSRLLSDRFSAERPKGSFSTLEIQRTEQGDSAMYLCASSQGQGGPETQYFGPGTRLLVL.

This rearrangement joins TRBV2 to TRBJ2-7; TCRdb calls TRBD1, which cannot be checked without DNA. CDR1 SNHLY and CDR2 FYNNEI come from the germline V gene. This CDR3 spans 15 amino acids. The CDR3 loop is CASSALTGVGYEQYF.

The CDR3 region is CASSYLGLELYEQYF. The genes are TRBV6-2 or TRBV6-3 and TRBJ2-7; the TCRdb call, TRBD2, lacks DNA for checking. CDR1 MNHEY and CDR2 SVGEGT come from the germline V gene. This CDR3 contains 15 residues.

CDR3 residues: CASSPGTPQETQYF. V gene TRBV6-5 combines with J gene TRBJ2-5; as DNA is missing, the TRBD1 call by TCRdb cannot be tested. CDR3 length equals 14 residues. Germline V gene sequence: CDR1 MNHEY, CDR2 SVGAGI.

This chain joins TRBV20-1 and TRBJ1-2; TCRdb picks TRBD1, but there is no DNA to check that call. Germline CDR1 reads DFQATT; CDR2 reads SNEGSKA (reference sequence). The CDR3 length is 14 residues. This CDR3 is CSARGRDSPYSYTF.

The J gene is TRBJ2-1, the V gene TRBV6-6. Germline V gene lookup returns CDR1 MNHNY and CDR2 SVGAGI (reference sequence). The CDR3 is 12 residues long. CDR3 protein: CASSYSVNEQFF.

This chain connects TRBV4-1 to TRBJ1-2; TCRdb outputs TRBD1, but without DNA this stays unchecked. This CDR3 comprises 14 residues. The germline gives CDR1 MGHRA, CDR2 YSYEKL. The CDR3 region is CASSQDTGGYGYTF.

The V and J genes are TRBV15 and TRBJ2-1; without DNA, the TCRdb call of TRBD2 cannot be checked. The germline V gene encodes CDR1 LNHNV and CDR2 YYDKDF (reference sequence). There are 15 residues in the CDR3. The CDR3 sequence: CATSRSEGGTSEQFF. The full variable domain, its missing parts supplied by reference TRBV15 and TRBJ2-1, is DAMVIQNPRYQVTQFGKPVTLSCSQTLNHNVMYWYQQKSSQAPKLLFHYYDKDFNNEADTPDNFQSRRPNTSFCFLDIRSPGLGDTAMYLCATSRSEGGTSEQFFGPGTRLTVL.